This T cell receptor beta chain comes out of a study of cytomegalovirus exposure and HLA in healthy donors. Per the germline V gene, CDR1 is MGHRA and CDR2 is YSYEKL. The CDR3 is made up of 13 amino acids. Trimming pared 4 bases from V and 7 bases from J, leaving 11 bases between. TCRdb's copy holds only in-frame clones and misses some; the assay was immunoSEQ multiplex PCR. The sample yields over 90,000 clones, about 95% seen once. The receptor was isolated from a woman under 30 in good health and CMV-seronegative. Source material: PBMCs. The rearrangement joins TRBV4-1 to TRBJ2-1; D perhaps matches TRBD2 (6 bases). This CDR3 is CASSLNSGNEQFF. CDR3 nucleotides: TGCGCCAGCAGCCTCAATAGCGGTAATGAGCAGTTCTTC.